These T cell receptor beta chains were read from a single sample in a study of T cells after posttransplantation cyclophosphamide. Produced via immunoSEQ multiplex PCR; TCRdb's table is partial and in-frame only. This sample has around 35,000 clones, each found more than once. Sequencing used PBMCs. The receptors were sampled from a girl under 18 in good health, CMV-negative, and a related stem cell transplant donor. Both conserved end residues are part of each CDR3. The D gene is left open where the match is weak. Size is omitted from some rows. Given values are once, few, many or a class for expanded clones.

D	length	size	V	J	CDR3	DNA
TRBD2	17	many	TRBV10-2	TRBJ2-1	CASSRLAGALTYNEQFF	TGCGCCAGCAGTCGGCTAGCGGGAGCTTTAACCTACAATGAGCAGTTCTTC
NA	13	NA	TRBV30	TRBJ2-1	CAWSYGGDGEQFF	TGTGCCTGGAGTTACGGGGGAGACGGAGAGCAGTTCTTC
NA	13	many	TRBV27	TRBJ2-7	CASSLGREYEQYF	TGTGCCAGCAGTTTAGGCAGGGAATACGAGCAGTACTTC
TRBD1	13	NA	TRBV7-2	TRBJ2-7	CASSLGQPFEQYF	TGTGCCAGCAGTTTGGGACAGCCATTCGAGCAGTACTTC
NA	13	many	TRBV28	TRBJ1-1	CASSGGWGFEAFF	TGTGCCAGCAGCGGGGGGTGGGGATTTGAAGCTTTCTTT
NA	13	many	TRBV9	TRBJ1-1	CASSVGKGTEAFF	TGTGCCAGCAGCGTAGGTAAGGGGACTGAAGCTTTCTTT
NA	14	many	TRBV5-5	TRBJ2-7	CASSLVGRSYEQYF	TGTGCCAGCAGCTTAGTCGGGAGATCCTACGAGCAGTACTTC
NA	15	many	TRBV6-1	TRBJ1-1	CASSERSDGGTEAFF	TGTGCCAGCAGTGAAAGATCCGACGGAGGCACTGAAGCTTTCTTT
TRBD1	15	many	TRBV7-9	TRBJ1-1	CASSFGQGPNTEAFF	TGTGCCAGCAGCTTCGGACAGGGTCCGAACACTGAAGCTTTCTTT
NA	15	NA	TRBV21-1	TRBJ1-1	CASSNEYRGSTEAFF	TGTGCCAGCAGCAACGAGTACAGGGGAAGTACTGAAGCTTTCTTT
NA	16	many	TRBV6-5	TRBJ2-2	CASSYTQGSNTGELFF	TGTGCCAGCAGTTACACTCAGGGTAGTAACACCGGGGAGCTGTTTTTT
NA	13	NA	TRBV30	TRBJ1-2	CAWSTQYRAGYTF	TGTGCCTGGAGTACCCAATACAGGGCTGGCTACACCTTC
NA	12	NA	TRBV28	TRBJ2-2	CASSSGTGELFF	TGTGCCAGCAGTTCGGGAACCGGGGAGCTGTTTTTT
TRBD1	15	NA	TRBV30	TRBJ2-7	CAWTLGDRGSNEQYF	TGTGCCTGGACCCTGGGGGACAGGGGGTCCAACGAGCAGTACTTC
TRBD2	13	many	TRBV5-6	TRBJ2-7	CASRPGLAGEQYF	TGTGCCAGCAGACCGGGACTAGCGGGGGAGCAGTACTTC
NA	14	many	TRBV7-3	TRBJ1-2	CASSLSGAGYGYTF	TGTGCCAGCAGCTTAAGCGGGGCCGGCTATGGCTACACCTTC
TRBD1	16	few	TRBV28	TRBJ1-2	CASSLLRDRGRYGYTF	TGTGCCAGCAGTCTACTACGGGACAGGGGGCGGTATGGCTACACCTTC
TRBD1	16	many	TRBV6-6	TRBJ1-1	CASSYLTGPVNTEAFF	TGTGCCAGCAGTTACTTGACAGGGCCGGTGAACACTGAAGCTTTCTTT
NA	14	few	TRBV25-1	TRBJ1-3	CASTHGGSGNTIYF	TGTGCCAGCACCCACGGGGGGTCTGGAAACACCATATATTTT
NA	15	many	TRBV30	TRBJ1-5	CAWSVWGGGNQPQHF	TGTGCCTGGAGTGTATGGGGCGGTGGCAATCAGCCCCAGCATTTT
TRBD1	18	few	TRBV5-4	TRBJ1-2	CASSSFGTGGAAGYGYTF	TGTGCCAGCAGCTCGTTCGGGACAGGGGGCGCGGCAGGCTATGGCTACACCTTC
NA	10	NA	TRBV20-1	TRBJ2-1	CSATSFEQFF	TGCAGTGCCACTAGCTTTGAGCAGTTCTTC
NA	14	NA	TRBV6-1	TRBJ1-1	CASSLYGGGTEAFF	TGTGCCAGCAGTCTTTACGGGGGTGGAACTGAAGCTTTCTTT
TRBD2	12	many	TRBV28	TRBJ2-3	CASGLAPDTQYF	TGTGCCAGCGGACTAGCACCGGATACGCAGTATTTT
TRBD2	14	few	TRBV13	TRBJ2-7	CASNRLASPYEQYF	TGTGCCAGCAACCGACTAGCGTCCCCCTACGAGCAGTACTTC
NA	15	NA	TRBV5-6	TRBJ2-2	CASSWSGALSGELFF	TGTGCCAGCAGCTGGTCAGGGGCATTATCCGGGGAGCTGTTTTTT
NA	13	few	TRBV28	TRBJ1-1	CTSSPTGLSEAFF	TGTACCAGCAGTCCAACAGGGCTCTCTGAAGCTTTCTTT
NA	12	few	TRBV29-1	TRBJ1-1	CSAGQGTAEAFF	TGCAGCGCTGGCCAGGGGACGGCTGAAGCTTTCTTT
TRBD2	18	NA	TRBV11-2	TRBJ2-1	CASSSLTSSSSSYNEQFF	TGTGCCAGCAGCTCTTTGACTAGCTCCTCGTCCTCCTACAATGAGCAGTTCTTC